This TCR beta chain emerged from a study of blood T cell repertoires in COVID-19. Study as a whole: COVID-19 samples, acute and convalescent, were from the United States, Italy and Spain. T cells, B-cell-depleted T cells, or PBMCs supplied cDNA or gDNA.

Germline V gene data show CDR1 as SQVTM and CDR2 as ANQGSEA. This CDR3 has 16 amino acids. V dropped 4 bases and J dropped 3 bases, with 21 bases sitting between them. Generated by immunoSEQ multiplex PCR, the TCRdb table keeps only in-frame clones and is missing some. This table has about 43,000 clones, 86% appearing once. Sequencing was carried out using peripheral blood. The chain carries TRBV29-1 and TRBJ1-2; D may be TRBD1 (5 bases). The clonotype comes from a man in his fifties or sixties with active COVID-19. CDR3 sequence reads: CSVVVTLIGTYYGYTF. The CDR3 bases are TGCAGCGTTGTGGTGACCCTGATCGGGACTTACTATGGCTACACCTTC.